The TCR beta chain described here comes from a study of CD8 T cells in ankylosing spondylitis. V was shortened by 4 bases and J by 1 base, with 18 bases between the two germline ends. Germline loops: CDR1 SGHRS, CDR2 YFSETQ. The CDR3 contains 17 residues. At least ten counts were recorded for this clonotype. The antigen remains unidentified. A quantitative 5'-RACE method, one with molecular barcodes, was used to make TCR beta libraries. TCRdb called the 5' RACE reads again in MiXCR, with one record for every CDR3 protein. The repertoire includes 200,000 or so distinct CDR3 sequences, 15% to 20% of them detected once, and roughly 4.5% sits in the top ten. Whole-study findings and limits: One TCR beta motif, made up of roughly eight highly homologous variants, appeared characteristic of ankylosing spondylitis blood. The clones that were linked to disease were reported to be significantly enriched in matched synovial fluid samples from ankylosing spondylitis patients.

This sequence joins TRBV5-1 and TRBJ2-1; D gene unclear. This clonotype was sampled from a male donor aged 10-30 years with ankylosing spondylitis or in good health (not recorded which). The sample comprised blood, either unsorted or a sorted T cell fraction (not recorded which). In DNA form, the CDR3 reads TGCGCCAGCAGCGCGGAAGACATAGAGAGGTCCTACAATGAGCAGTTCTTC. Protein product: CASSAEDIERSYNEQFF. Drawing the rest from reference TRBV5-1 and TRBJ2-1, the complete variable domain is KAGVTQTPRYLIKTRGQQVTLSCSPISGHRSVSWYQQTPGQGLQFLFEYFSETQRNKGNFPGRFSGRQFSNSRSEMNVSTLELGDSALYLCASSAEDIERSYNEQFFGPGTRLTVL.